The 31 T cell receptor beta chains below all came from one sample that was sequenced in a study of blood T cell repertoires in COVID-19. TCRdb keeps only in-frame clones here, not all; method: immunoSEQ multiplex PCR. In the table there are around 190,000 clones, roughly four fifths of which are singletons. The specimen sequenced was peripheral blood. Receptor source: a woman between 50 and 59 years old with acute or convalescent COVID-19.

This clone has a single count. V is TRBV19 and J is TRBJ2-7; TRBD2 agrees at 7 bases. The germline V gene has CDR1 LNHDA and CDR2 SQIVND (reference sequence). This CDR3 has 14 amino acids. V dropped 3 bases and J dropped 3; count of bases not matched to a gene: 5. In nucleotides, the CDR3 is TGTGCCAGTAGTATCAGTCTAGCGGACTACGAGCAGTACTTC. Amino acids: CASSISLADYEQYF.

The chain links TRBV28 to TRBJ2-2, with TRBD1 identical over 7 bases. V was pared by 3 bases and J by 6 bases, with 1 base of the junction left unmatched. This CDR3 contains 13 residues. Looked up from germline, CDR1 is MDHEN and CDR2 is SYDVKM. The chain's CDR3 is CASSFQGAGELFF. The CDR3 DNA is TGTGCCAGCAGTTTTCAGGGGGCCGGGGAGCTGTTTTTT.

The chain employs TRBV11-2 and TRBJ2-5; no clear D. The CDR3 runs 11 residues. The germline CDR1 and CDR2 sequences are SGHAT and FQNNGV. The V end lost 8 bases, the J end lost 5 bases, and 9 bases lay between the germline ends. The CDR3 protein is CASAYGETQYF. The CDR3 nucleotides read TGTGCCAGCGCATACGGGGAGACCCAGTACTTC.

The chain employs TRBV7-2 and TRBJ2-5; TRBD1 might be the D (6 bases). Trimming removed 5 bases from V and 5 bases from J, with 9 bases in between. There are 12 residues in the CDR3. Germline CDR1 SGHTA, CDR2 FQGNSA. The DNA of the CDR3 is TGTGCCAGCAGCGGGGGCTTGGAGACCCAGTACTTC. This encodes CASSGGLETQYF.

The chain uses TRBV7-9 and TRBJ2-7; no firm D call. CDR1 and CDR2 from the germline V gene are SEHNR and FQNEAQ (reference sequence). This CDR3 has 14 residues. The germline V and J ends were trimmed by 5 bases and 0 bases, with 11 bases remaining between them. The CDR3 DNA reads TGTGCCAGCAGCCCCACGCGGAGCTCCTACGAGCAGTACTTC. Encoded protein: CASSPTRSSYEQYF.

The J gene is TRBJ2-5, the V gene TRBV4-3; 7 positions agree with TRBD2. The CDR3 contains 19 residues. Germline V gene sequence: CDR1 LGHNA, CDR2 YSLEER. With V trimmed by 0 bases and J by 0 bases, 13 bases remained unmatched. The CDR3 sequence: CASSQEWGVAGAHQETQYF. DNA of the CDR3: TGCGCCAGCAGCCAAGAATGGGGGGTGGCGGGAGCGCACCAAGAGACCCAGTACTTC.

The chain employs TRBV19 and TRBJ2-3; D is possibly TRBD1 (6 bases). Trimming stripped 3 bases from V and 4 bases from J, with 14 bases between. The CDR3 covers 15 residues. Germline V gives CDR1 LNHDA, CDR2 SQIVND (reference sequence). The CDR3 sequence: CASSIFVEGADTQYF. CDR3 sequence (DNA): TGTGCCAGTAGTATTTTCGTTGAGGGGGCAGATACGCAGTATTTT.

In DNA form, the CDR3 reads TGTGCCAGCAGCTCCAATCTAGCGCCGTACGAGCAGTACTTC. Protein sequence: CASSSNLAPYEQYF. The chain joins TRBV7-2 to TRBJ2-7; possible D gene TRBD2, 6 bases. V was pared by 4 bases and J by 4 bases, with 14 bases between. The CDR3 covers 14 residues. The germline CDR1 and CDR2 sequences are SGHTA and FQGNSA.

This clone has more than one count but fewer than ten. V is TRBV5-1 and J is TRBJ2-2; a weak D match, TRBD1 (6 bases). Per germline, CDR1 SGHRS and CDR2 YFSETQ. There are 16 residues in the CDR3. Trimming took off 0 bases at V and 3 bases at J, with 12 bases between the two ends. The CDR3 spells CASSLARGQYTGELFF. Written as DNA, the CDR3 is TGCGCCAGCAGCTTGGCCAGGGGCCAGTACACCGGGGAGCTGTTTTTT.

V usage is TRBV30 and J usage is TRBJ1-1; TRBD1 matches at 8 bases. Germline loops: CDR1 GTSNPN, CDR2 SVGIG (reference sequence). CDR3 length equals 14 residues. Germline trimming cut 0 bases from V and 5 bases from J; bases unmatched to any gene: 5. CDR3 in DNA: TGTGCCTGGAGTGTAGGACAGGGTTTTACTGAAGCTTTCTTT. Translated, it gives CAWSVGQGFTEAFF.

This clone was counted between two and nine times. This chain connects TRBV5-4 to TRBJ1-2, with TRBD1 matching 7 bases. This CDR3 region has 13 residues. With 3 bases clipped from V and 5 bases from J, the junction kept 4 bases outside the gene matches. CDR1 and CDR2 (germline): SGHNT, YYREEE (reference sequence). The CDR3 loop is CASSWDSLYGYTF. CDR3 sequence (DNA): TGTGCCAGCAGCTGGGACAGCCTGTATGGCTACACCTTC.

V is TRBV24-1 and J is TRBJ2-7, with 8 nucleotides matching TRBD1. The CDR3 sequence is 14 residues long. V lost 5 bases to trimming and J lost 6 bases; unmatched junction nucleotides: 8. Germline V gives CDR1 KGHDR, CDR2 SFDVKD. The CDR3 spells CATSGSGGDSEQYF. The CDR3 DNA is TGTGCCACCAGTGGTTCAGGGGGCGATTCCGAGCAGTACTTC.

The chain links TRBV3-1 (or the pseudogene TRBV3-2) to TRBJ2-7; 7 bases are shared with TRBD2. J lost 7 bases, V lost 0 bases, and 9 bases had no gene match. Germline V gene lookup returns CDR1 LGHDT and CDR2 YNNKEL (reference sequence). The CDR3 sequence is 15 residues long. In DNA, the CDR3 is TGTGCCAGCAGCCAAGATTTGCGACTAGCTTGGGAGCAGTACTTC. Amino acids: CASSQDLRLAWEQYF.

CDR3 DNA sequence: TGTGCCAGCAGCCAACCGGGACAGGCATCCTACGAGCAGTACTTC. Translating it yields CASSQPGQASYEQYF. V and J are TRBV14 and TRBJ2-7; TRBD1 matches at 8 bases. CDR3 length: 15 amino acids. Germline V gene sequence: CDR1 SGHDN, CDR2 FVKESK. The ends lost 2 bases at V and 1 base at J; junction bases unmatched: 4.

The chain is built from TRBV3-1 (or the pseudogene TRBV3-2) and TRBJ2-2, with 8 bases matching TRBD2. The CDR3 consists of 17 residues. Losses at the gene ends were 2 bases for V and 3 bases for J; bases not matched to a gene: 8. Germline V gives CDR1 LGHDT, CDR2 YNNKEL (reference sequence). CDR3 loop: CASSQRKIGGDTGELFF. In DNA, the CDR3 is TGTGCCAGCAGCCAACGTAAAATCGGGGGGGACACCGGGGAGCTGTTTTTT.

There are a few counts of this clone. The chain recombines TRBV7-8 with TRBJ2-7, with TRBD2 matching over 8 bases. The CDR3 is 16 amino acids. CDR1 and CDR2 (germline): SGHVS, FQNEAQ. V lost 2 bases to trimming and J lost 2 bases; unmatched junction nucleotides: 8. The chain's CDR3 is CASSLSIAGTPYEQYF. CDR3 in DNA: TGTGCCAGCAGCTTATCGATAGCGGGGACGCCCTACGAGCAGTACTTC.

This chain connects TRBV5-1 to TRBJ1-2; TRBD1 matches 7 bases. V gave up 0 bases and J gave up 1 base; unmatched junction bases: 3. The CDR3 is made up of 15 amino acids. Looked up from germline, CDR1 is SGHRS and CDR2 is YFSETQ. CDR3 coding DNA: TGCGCCAGCAGCTTGGGACAGGGCAGTAACTATGGCTACACCTTC. Its translation is CASSLGQGSNYGYTF.

This clone was seen a single time. The gene calls are TRBV28 and TRBJ2-7; D is perhaps TRBD2 (6 bases). Between the trimmed V and J ends, which lost 4 bases and 0 bases, there was a span of 22 bases. The CDR3 loop spans 18 amino acids. Germline assignment: CDR1 MDHEN and CDR2 SYDVKM. CDR3 sequence reads: CASSSSAGWALRSYEQYF. DNA of the CDR3: TGTGCCAGCAGTTCCTCGGCGGGATGGGCCCTTCGCTCCTACGAGCAGTACTTC.

The V gene is TRBV28, the J gene TRBJ2-1; 10 bases are a match to TRBD2. The CDR3 covers 15 residues. J lost 12 bases, V lost 1 base, and 9 bases had no gene match. Looked up from germline, CDR1 is MDHEN and CDR2 is SYDVKM. CDR3 sequence reads: CASSLFTSGRGGQFF. The CDR3 bases are TGTGCCAGCAGTTTATTCACAAGCGGGAGGGGCGGGCAGTTCTTC.

Remarks on this clone: The sample carries other DNA sequences with the same CDR3. The V call is TRBV5-1, the J call TRBJ2-1; TRBD1 matches 7 bases. Germline trimming cut 5 bases from V and 4 bases from J; bases unmatched to any gene: 6. This CDR3 has 14 amino acids. Per the germline V gene, CDR1 is SGHRS and CDR2 is YFSETQ. CDR3 sequence reads: CASSGSGGYNEQFF. The CDR3 region has the DNA TGCGCCAGCAGTGGTTCAGGGGGTTACAATGAGCAGTTCTTC. Variable domain in full (rest from reference TRBV5-1 and TRBJ2-1): KAGVTQTPRYLIKTRGQQVTLSCSPISGHRSVSWYQQTPGQGLQFLFEYFSETQRNKGNFPGRFSGRQFSNSRSEMNVSTLELGDSALYLCASSGSGGYNEQFFGPGTRLTVL.

The chain carries TRBV19 and TRBJ1-5; possibly TRBD1 for D (5 bases). CDR3 length equals 15 residues. CDR1 is LNHDA, CDR2 SQIVND, per germline (reference sequence). The germline V and J ends were trimmed by 4 bases and 7 bases, with 17 bases remaining between them. The CDR3 region has the DNA TGTGCCAGTAGTACAGGAGGGTTTCGACAGCAGCCCCAGCATTTT. Its translation is CASSTGGFRQQPQHF.

V is TRBV19 and J is TRBJ1-2; D unresolved. The CDR3 extends over 14 amino acids. Germline V gene sequence: CDR1 LNHDA, CDR2 SQIVND (reference sequence). The V end was cut by 1 base, the J end by 5 bases, with 11 bases between. CDR3 sequence reads: CASSIVGRAYGYTF. The CDR3, as DNA: TGTGCCAGTAGTATAGTCGGGAGGGCATATGGCTACACCTTC.

The gene calls are TRBV27 and TRBJ2-7; 8 nucleotides agree with TRBD2. V shed 3 bases and J 5 bases; nucleotides not matched to a gene: 9. CDR3 length: 15 amino acids. Per the germline V gene, CDR1 is MNHEY and CDR2 is SMNVEV (reference sequence). The CDR3 region is CASSFRSGSPHEQYF. The CDR3 DNA reads as TGTGCCAGCAGTTTCCGAAGCGGGAGCCCCCACGAGCAGTACTTC.

This chain joins TRBV9 and TRBJ2-1; D is unclear. CDR1 is SGDLS and CDR2 is YYNGEE in the germline V gene. The CDR3 is 12 residues long. V was shortened by 0 bases and J by 6 bases, with 4 bases between the two germline ends. The CDR3 loop reads CASSVASNEQFF. CDR3 nucleotide sequence: TGTGCCAGCAGCGTAGCTAGCAATGAGCAGTTCTTC.

This chain uses TRBV24-1 with TRBJ2-7; a possible D gene is TRBD1 (6 bases). V was clipped by 2 bases and J by 0 bases, with 10 bases between them. There are 15 residues in the CDR3. Germline V lookup: CDR1 KGHDR, CDR2 SFDVKD. CDR3 bases: TGTGCCACCAGTGATTCGACAGGAATCTCCTACGAGCAGTACTTC. It codes for CATSDSTGISYEQYF.

The rearrangement links TRBV12-2 to TRBJ2-7; TRBD2 was called by the table and not checked on the DNA. TRBV12-2 is marked as a pseudogene. This CDR3 has 16 amino acids. The CDR3 loop is CASRLEPSGGSYEQYF. The CDR3 DNA reads as TGTGCAAGTCGCTTAGAACCTAGCGGGGGGTCCTACGAGCAGTACTTC.

This clone is a singleton in its sample. The chain employs TRBV6-6 and TRBJ2-1; 10 bases are a match to TRBD1. CDR3 size: 16 residues. J was trimmed by 9 bases and V by 0 bases; bases with no gene match: 8. CDR1 and CDR2 (germline): MNHNY, SVGAGI (reference sequence). The CDR3 loop is CASSYSIATGGGEQFF. CDR3 DNA sequence: TGTGCCAGCAGTTACTCGATCGCGACAGGGGGCGGTGAGCAGTTCTTC.

This clone was seen once. J is TRBJ2-7 and V is TRBV30, with 11 bases matching TRBD2. The CDR3 consists of 14 residues. The germline CDR1 and CDR2 sequences are GTSNPN and SVGIG (reference sequence). V gave up 3 bases and J gave up 7 bases; unmatched junction bases: 8. Here the CDR3 reads CAWRPGLAVVEQYF. CDR3 nucleotides: TGTGCCTGGAGGCCGGGACTAGCGGTAGTAGAGCAGTACTTC.

V gene TRBV18 combines with J gene TRBJ1-5; tentatively, D is TRBD1 (6 bases). The CDR3 length is 15 residues. Trimming stripped 0 bases from V and 4 bases from J, with 10 bases between. Germline V gene lookup returns CDR1 KGHSH and CDR2 LQKENI. The CDR3 is CASSPPGALNQPQHF. The DNA for the CDR3 is TGTGCCAGCTCACCACCGGGGGCCTTAAATCAGCCCCAGCATTTT.

CDR3 loop: CASSSDIYGYTF. CDR3 nucleotides: TGTGCCAGCAGCTCAGACATCTATGGCTACACCTTC. The genes are TRBV28 and TRBJ1-2; the D is unclear. CDR3 length: 12 amino acids. V shed 6 bases and J shed 4 bases, with 9 bases lying between them. Germline CDR1 MDHEN, CDR2 SYDVKM.

The rearrangement joins TRBV28 to TRBJ2-7; D is unclear. Germline CDR1 reads MDHEN; CDR2 reads SYDVKM. Trimming took off 6 bases at V and 0 bases at J, with 15 bases between the two ends. This CDR3 has 15 amino acids. The CDR3 sequence is CASRSLPTPSYEQYF. CDR3 DNA sequence: TGTGCCAGCAGGAGCCTCCCTACTCCCTCCTACGAGCAGTACTTC.